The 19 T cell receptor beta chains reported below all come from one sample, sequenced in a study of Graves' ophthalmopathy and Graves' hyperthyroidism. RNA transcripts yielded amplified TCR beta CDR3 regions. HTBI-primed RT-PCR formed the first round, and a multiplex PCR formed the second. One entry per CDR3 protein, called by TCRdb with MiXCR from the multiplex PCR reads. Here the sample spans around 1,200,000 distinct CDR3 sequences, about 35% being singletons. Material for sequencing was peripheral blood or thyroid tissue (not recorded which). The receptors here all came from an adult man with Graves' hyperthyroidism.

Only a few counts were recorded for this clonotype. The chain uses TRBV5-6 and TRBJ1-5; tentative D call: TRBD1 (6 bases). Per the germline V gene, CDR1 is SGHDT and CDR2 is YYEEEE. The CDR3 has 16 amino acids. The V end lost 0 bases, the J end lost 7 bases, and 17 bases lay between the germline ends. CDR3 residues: CASSLGGQGKGQPQHF. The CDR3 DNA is TGTGCCAGCAGCTTGGGTGGGCAGGGGAAAGGGCAGCCCCAGCATTTT.

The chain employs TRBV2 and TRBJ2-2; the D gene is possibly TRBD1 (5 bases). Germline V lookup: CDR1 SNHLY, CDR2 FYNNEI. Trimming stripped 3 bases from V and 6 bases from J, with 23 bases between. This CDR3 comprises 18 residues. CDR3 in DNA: TGTGCCAGCAGTGATACCCGACAAGGGCAGGGTATGGCCGGGGAGCTGTTTTTT. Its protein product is CASSDTRQGQGMAGELFF.

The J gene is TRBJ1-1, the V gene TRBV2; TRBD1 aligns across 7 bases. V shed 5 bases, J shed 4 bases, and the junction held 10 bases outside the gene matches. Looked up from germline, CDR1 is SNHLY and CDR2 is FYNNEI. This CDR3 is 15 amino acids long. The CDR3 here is CASSSEGGSGTEAFF. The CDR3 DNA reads TGTGCCAGCAGTTCTGAAGGGGGCTCAGGCACTGAAGCTTTCTTT.

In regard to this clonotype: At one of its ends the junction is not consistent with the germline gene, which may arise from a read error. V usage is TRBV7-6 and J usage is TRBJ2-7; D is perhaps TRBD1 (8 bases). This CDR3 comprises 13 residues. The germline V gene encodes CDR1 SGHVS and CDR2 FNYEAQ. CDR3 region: CASSGGQGGTTSF. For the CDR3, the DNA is TGTGCCAGCAGCGGAGGACAGGGAGGGACTACTTCCTTC.

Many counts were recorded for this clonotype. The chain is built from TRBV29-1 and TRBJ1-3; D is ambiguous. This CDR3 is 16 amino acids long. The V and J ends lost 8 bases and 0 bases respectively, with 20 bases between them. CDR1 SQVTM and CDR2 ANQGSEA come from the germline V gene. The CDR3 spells CSPDPRVGCSGNTIYF. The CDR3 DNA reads TGCAGCCCCGACCCAAGGGTTGGGTGCTCTGGAAACACCATATATTTT.

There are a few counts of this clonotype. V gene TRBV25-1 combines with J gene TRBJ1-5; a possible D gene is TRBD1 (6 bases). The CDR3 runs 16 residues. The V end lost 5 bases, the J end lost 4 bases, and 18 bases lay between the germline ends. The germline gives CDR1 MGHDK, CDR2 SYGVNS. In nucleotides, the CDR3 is TGTGCCAGCAGTCTCGGGCGGGGGCCCGCTAATCAGCCCCAGCATTTT. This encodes CASSLGRGPANQPQHF.

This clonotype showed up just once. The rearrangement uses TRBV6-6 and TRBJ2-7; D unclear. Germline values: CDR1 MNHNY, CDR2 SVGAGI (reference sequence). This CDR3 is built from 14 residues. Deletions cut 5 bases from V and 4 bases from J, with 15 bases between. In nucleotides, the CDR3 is TGTGCCAGCAGTACAGTGAAGGGTCAGTACGAGCAGTACTTC. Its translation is CASSTVKGQYEQYF.

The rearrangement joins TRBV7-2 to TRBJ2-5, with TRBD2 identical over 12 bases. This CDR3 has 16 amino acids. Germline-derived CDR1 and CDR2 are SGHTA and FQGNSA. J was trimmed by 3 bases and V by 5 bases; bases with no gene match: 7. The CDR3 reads CASSGRLAGAKETQYF. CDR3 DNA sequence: TGTGCCAGCAGCGGGCGACTAGCGGGAGCGAAAGAGACCCAGTACTTC.

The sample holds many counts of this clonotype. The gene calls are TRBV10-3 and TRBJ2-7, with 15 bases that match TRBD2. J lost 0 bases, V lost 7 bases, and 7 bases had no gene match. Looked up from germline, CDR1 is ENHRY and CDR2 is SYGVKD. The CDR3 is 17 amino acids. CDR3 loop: CAITAGTSGRSSYEQYF. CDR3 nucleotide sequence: TGTGCCATCACTGCCGGGACTAGCGGGAGGAGCTCCTACGAGCAGTACTTC.

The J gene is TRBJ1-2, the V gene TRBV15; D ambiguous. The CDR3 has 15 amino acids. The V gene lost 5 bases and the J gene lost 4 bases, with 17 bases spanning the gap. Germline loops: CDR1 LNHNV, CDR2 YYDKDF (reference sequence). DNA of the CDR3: TGTGCCACCAGCTCAACACCCACCTTCCCCTATGGCTACACCTTC. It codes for CATSSTPTFPYGYTF.

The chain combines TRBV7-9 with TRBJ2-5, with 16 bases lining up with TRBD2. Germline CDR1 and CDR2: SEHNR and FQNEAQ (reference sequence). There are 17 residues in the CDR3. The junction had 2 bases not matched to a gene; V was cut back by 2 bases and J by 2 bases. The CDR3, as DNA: TGTGCCAGCAGCTTACAGGGACTAGCGGGGGGGCAAGAGACCCAGTACTTC. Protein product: CASSLQGLAGGQETQYF.

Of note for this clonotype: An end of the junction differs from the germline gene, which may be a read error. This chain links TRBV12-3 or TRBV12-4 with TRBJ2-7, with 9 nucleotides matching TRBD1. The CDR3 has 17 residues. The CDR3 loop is CASSLARNRDRAYEQYF. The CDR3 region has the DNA TGTGCCAGCAGCTTAGCTCGGAACCGGGACAGGGCCTACGAGCAGTACTTC.

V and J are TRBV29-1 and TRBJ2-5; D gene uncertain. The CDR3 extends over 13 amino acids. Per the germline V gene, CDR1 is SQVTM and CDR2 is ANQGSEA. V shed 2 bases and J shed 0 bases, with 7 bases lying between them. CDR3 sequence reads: CSVERGDQETQYF. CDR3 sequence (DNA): TGCAGCGTTGAAAGAGGAGACCAAGAGACCCAGTACTTC.

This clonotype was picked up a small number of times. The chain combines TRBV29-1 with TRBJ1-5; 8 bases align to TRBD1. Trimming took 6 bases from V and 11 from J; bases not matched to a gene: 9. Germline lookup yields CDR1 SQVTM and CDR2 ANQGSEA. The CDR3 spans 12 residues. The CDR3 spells CSVDRGRETQHF. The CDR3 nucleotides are TGCAGCGTAGACAGGGGCAGGGAGACCCAGCATTTT.

The CDR3 sequence is CASSLQRREKETQYF. In nucleotides, the CDR3 is TGTGCCAGCAGTCTCCAGCGTCGGGAAAAAGAGACCCAGTACTTC. The chain combines TRBV28 with TRBJ2-5, with D maybe TRBD2 (5 bases). CDR3 length: 15 residues. The V end lost 5 bases, the J end lost 3 bases, and 16 bases lay between the germline ends. Germline V gene sequence: CDR1 MDHEN, CDR2 SYDVKM. The variable domain in full, with the rest retrieved from reference TRBV28 and TRBJ2-5, is DVKVTQSSRYLVKRTGEKVFLECVQDMDHENMFWYRQDPGLGLRLIYFSYDVKMKEKGDIPEGYSVSREKKERFSLILESASTNQTSMYLCASSLQRREKETQYFGPGTRLLVL.

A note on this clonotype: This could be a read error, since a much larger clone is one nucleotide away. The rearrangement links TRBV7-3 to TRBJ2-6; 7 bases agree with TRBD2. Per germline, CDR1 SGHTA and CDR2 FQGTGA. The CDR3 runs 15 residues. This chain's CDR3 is CASRGGDSGADVLTF. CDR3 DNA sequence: TGTGCCAGCCGTGGGGGGGATTCTGGGGCCGACGTCCTGACTTTC.

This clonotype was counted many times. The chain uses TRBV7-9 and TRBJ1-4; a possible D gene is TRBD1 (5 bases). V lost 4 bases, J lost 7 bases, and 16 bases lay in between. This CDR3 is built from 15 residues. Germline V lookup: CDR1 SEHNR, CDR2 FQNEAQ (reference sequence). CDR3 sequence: CASSYPRGQGEKLFF. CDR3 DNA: TGTGCCAGCAGCTACCCCCGAGGGCAGGGTGAAAAACTGTTTTTT.

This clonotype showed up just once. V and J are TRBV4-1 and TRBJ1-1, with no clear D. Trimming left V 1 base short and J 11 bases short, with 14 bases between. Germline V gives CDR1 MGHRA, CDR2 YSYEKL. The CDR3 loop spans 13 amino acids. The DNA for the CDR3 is TGCGCCAGCAGCCAAGGCCGGGCCCCCAAGGCTTTCTTT. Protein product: CASSQGRAPKAFF.

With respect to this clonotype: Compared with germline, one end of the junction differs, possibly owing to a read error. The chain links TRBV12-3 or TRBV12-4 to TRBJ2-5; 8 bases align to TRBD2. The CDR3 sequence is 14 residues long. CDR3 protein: CASSTPGGQEAQYF. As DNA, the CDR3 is TGTGCCAGCAGTACCCCGGGGGGGCAAGAGGCCCAGTACTTC.